The clone carrying this T cell receptor beta chain showed up many times. Each TCR cDNA molecule carried a unique molecular identifier. Via MiXCR, TCRdb re-called the 5' RACE reads, giving one row per CDR3 protein. The sample holds about 6,900 distinct CDR3 sequences, about 3.9% seen once. Time point described: sample taken at primary tumor resection. Tumor, nontumor lung or frozen PBMC supplied whole RNA that was sequenced unsorted. The donors were 55 to 85 patients with non-small cell lung cancer that was early-stage and untreated. The source of the sample is a study of spatial heterogeneity in lung cancer. The CDR3 is 11 residues long. Trimming stripped 6 bases from V and 5 bases from J, with 10 bases between. The germline V gene encodes CDR1 SQVTM and CDR2 ANQGSEA.

The TCR comes from a female donor with early-stage non-small cell lung cancer. The V and J genes are TRBV29-1 and TRBJ1-1; no clear D. Material: normal lung tissue next to the tumor, obtained at surgery. The CDR3 region has the DNA TGCAGCGTCCCGTTGGGGACTGAAGCTTTCTTT. Its translation: CSVPLGTEAFF.